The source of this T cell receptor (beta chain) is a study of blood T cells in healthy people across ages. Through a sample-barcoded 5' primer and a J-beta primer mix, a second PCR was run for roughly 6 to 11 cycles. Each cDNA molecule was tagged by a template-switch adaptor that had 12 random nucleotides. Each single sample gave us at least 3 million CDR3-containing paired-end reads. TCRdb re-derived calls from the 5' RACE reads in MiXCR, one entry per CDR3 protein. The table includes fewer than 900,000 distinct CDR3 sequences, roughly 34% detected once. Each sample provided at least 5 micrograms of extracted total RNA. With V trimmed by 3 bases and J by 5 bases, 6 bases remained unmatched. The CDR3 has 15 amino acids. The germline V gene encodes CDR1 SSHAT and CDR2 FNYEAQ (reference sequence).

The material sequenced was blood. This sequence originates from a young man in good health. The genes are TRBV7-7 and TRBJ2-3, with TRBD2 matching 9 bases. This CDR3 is CASSFGGRAGDTQYF. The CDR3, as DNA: TGTGCCAGCAGCTTTGGCGGGAGGGCCGGAGATACGCAGTATTTT.